This T cell receptor beta chain was documented in a study of regulatory T cells in long-lasting Graves disease. Combining iRepertoire HTBI primers with Arm-PCR of CDR3 regions, the authors built TCR beta libraries. From the multiplex PCR reads, TCRdb called clonotypes with MiXCR, one entry per CDR3 protein. The sample yields around 500,000 distinct CDR3 sequences, roughly 16% seen once. This clonotype appeared many times. What it binds is unknown. Time point of the sample: newly diagnosed GD, antithyroid drugs for less than 3 months. PBMCs were the source of the RNA used for TCR sequencing. Study-wide findings and caveats: Results may be inaccurate due to the small sample size.

The same data also contributed to another study, on T cells in Graves' hyperthyroidism and ophthalmopathy. That study adds: The HTBI set primed first-round TCR CDR3 RT-PCR.

Specimen: peripheral blood mononuclear cells (PBMCs), collected at new diagnosis, from a patient treated with antithyroid drugs. This clonotype originated in a woman aged 35-60 years with Graves disease.

This CDR3 is CASSVSGTHMNTEAFF. The CDR3 region has the DNA TGTGCCAGCAGTGTTTCCGGGACCCATATGAACACTGAAGCTTTCTTT. V gene TRBV6-1 combines with J gene TRBJ1-1, with a tentative D call TRBD1 (5 bases). CDR1 is MNHNS, CDR2 SASEGT, per germline. Deletions cut 4 bases from V and 0 bases from J, with 15 bases between. The CDR3 loop spans 16 amino acids.